Listed below are T cell receptor beta chains from one sample, sequenced in a study of blood T cell repertoires in COVID-19. The repertoire was sequenced with immunoSEQ multiplex PCR; TCRdb's copy has only in-frame clones and lacks some. The repertoire includes around 150,000 clones, 80% of them detected once, and 5% sits in the top ten. Sequencing used peripheral blood. All receptors come from a woman between 50 and 59 years old with acute or convalescent COVID-19. CDR3s include the opening cysteine and the closing phenylalanine or tryptophan. Some rows have no size entry. The others give once, few or many, or a class for an expanded clone.

CDR3: CASSVDPEGYGYTF
size: .
V: TRBV9

CDR3: CASNPGGREQDTQYF
size: .
V: TRBV5-1

CDR3: CASTGGQGLWNTEAFF
size: once
V: TRBV19

CDR3: CAWSVLGGRSPLHF
size: .
V: TRBV30

CDR3: CASSLKNSGYTF
size: .
V: TRBV28

CDR3: CASSQLQGNTEAFF
size: .
V: TRBV14

CDR3: CASSHRARPYEQYF
size: .
V: TRBV7-6

CDR3: CASSRRQGATDTQYF
size: .
V: TRBV18

CDR3: CASSQEVGGRQETQYF
size: .
V: TRBV4-2

CDR3: CAWSGGGTQYF
size: .
V: TRBV30

CDR3: CASSPSDWNTDTQYF
size: .
V: TRBV7-8

CDR3: CASSLGQSSNQPQHF
size: .
V: TRBV27

CDR3: CASSQEGPRGTEAFF
size: .
V: TRBV4-3

CDR3: CASSPGTGGSNQPQHF
size: .
V: TRBV7-2

CDR3: CASNPRTGSKYF
size: few
V: TRBV2

CDR3: CASSAGFSNQPQHF
size: .
V: TRBV7-9

CDR3: CASSTRQYLKNIQYF
size: .
V: TRBV6-5

CDR3: CASSTGQARSYEQYF
size: .
V: TRBV5-1

CDR3: CASSEFASANQPQHF
size: .
V: TRBV6-1

CDR3: CASSQDEELGGSNEKLFF
size: .
V: TRBV3-1/TRBV3-2

CDR3: CASSLAPGQNTEAFF
size: few
V: TRBV7-8

CDR3: CASSLQGSGGLFEQFF
size: many
V: TRBV11-1

CDR3: CSAALSGTDPTEAFF
size: .
V: TRBV29-1

CDR3: CASSQEGGQGNQPQHF
size: .
V: TRBV4-3

CDR3: CASKLALDYNEQFF
size: .
V: TRBV2

CDR3: CASSAGWNTIYF
size: .
V: TRBV19

CDR3: CASGLQGTLFF
size: .
V: TRBV6-6

CDR3: CASSYPQGGSPLHF
size: few
V: TRBV6-6

CDR3: CASSLTYEQYF
size: .
V: TRBV7-9

CDR3: CASRQGAPPDTQYF
size: .
V: TRBV3-1/TRBV3-2

CDR3: CASSVSGQGKLFF
size: .
V: TRBV5-6